This TCR beta chain was documented in a study of Graves' ophthalmopathy and Graves' hyperthyroidism. Study outcomes and limitations: Most thyroid clonotypes with frequency above 0.001 were detected in blood too.

Investigators amplified TCR beta CDR3 regions from RNA transcripts. Scientists carried out first-round RT-PCR using HTBI primers and then a second-round multiplex PCR. Each CDR3 protein is one row after TCRdb ran MiXCR on the multiplex PCR reads. The sample carries a few hundred thousand distinct CDR3 sequences, 15% to 20% recorded once. This clonotype was counted ten times or more. What it binds is not known. Diagnosis relied on clinical symptoms, serum thyroxine, TRAb, thyroid ultrasound and orbital computed tomography. The PBMCs were taken from over 9.5 ml of fresh peripheral blood. The CDR3 runs 14 residues. Germline assignment: CDR1 MNHNS and CDR2 SASEGT. Deletions cut 4 bases from V and 2 bases from J, with 12 bases between.

Material for sequencing was peripheral blood. V is TRBV6-1 and J is TRBJ2-7; D possibly matches TRBD1 or TRBD2 (7 bases each). This TCR was recovered from an adult woman with stable Graves' hyperthyroidism. CDR3 sequence (DNA): TGTGCCAGCAGTGGCGGGGGACAGACCTACGAGCAGTACTTC. This encodes CASSGGGQTYEQYF.